Following are 15 T cell receptor beta chains from one sample sequenced in a study of cytomegalovirus exposure and HLA in healthy donors. The PCR contained 60 Vbeta and 13 Jbeta primers. Here immunoSEQ multiplex PCR was the method, and the copy in TCRdb shows in-frame clones only, minus some. This table holds some 96,000 clones, 70% to 80% found once. The sample taken for sequencing was PBMCs. These receptors came from a female donor in good health and CMV-seronegative.

Regarding this clone: This sample also contains other DNA sequences that code for the same CDR3. The genes are TRBV19 and TRBJ2-7, with 8 nucleotides matching TRBD2. The V gene end was trimmed by 3 bases and the J gene end by 0 bases; junction bases not matched to a gene: 1. This CDR3 region has 14 residues. Germline CDR1 reads LNHDA; CDR2 reads SQIVND (reference sequence). In nucleotides, the CDR3 is TGTGCCAGTAGTATTAGCGGGGACTCCTACGAGCAGTACTTC. Its translation is CASSISGDSYEQYF.

The rearrangement joins TRBV7-2 to TRBJ2-3; TRBD2 aligns across 7 bases. The CDR3 spans 17 residues. Trimming at V came to 7 bases and at J to 3 bases, leaving 16 bases not matched to a gene. Germline CDR1 and CDR2: SGHTA and FQGNSA. In DNA form, the CDR3 reads TGTGCCAGCACCTCAGGGCCAGCGGGGAGATGGACAGATACGCAGTATTTT. Protein: CASTSGPAGRWTDTQYF.

The rearrangement uses TRBV5-4 and TRBJ2-5; D possibly corresponds to TRBD2 (6 bases). The CDR3 contains 18 residues. Germline CDR1 is SGHNT and CDR2 is YYREEE (reference sequence). V was shortened by 5 bases and J by 5 bases, with 28 bases between the two germline ends. CDR3 coding DNA: TGTGCCAGCAGTTTAGGTGCGGCGGGGAGAACGTCCGGTGAGACCCAGTACTTC. Its translation is CASSLGAAGRTSGETQYF.

J is TRBJ2-1 and V is TRBV7-9; 15 bases are a match to TRBD2. Per the germline V gene, CDR1 is SEHNR and CDR2 is FQNEAQ (reference sequence). V gave up 6 bases and J gave up 7 bases; unmatched junction bases: 4. The CDR3 spans 15 residues. Written as DNA, the CDR3 is TGTGCCAGCAGACCCGGGACTAGCGGGAGGAATGAGCAGTTCTTC. This codes for CASRPGTSGRNEQFF.

The J gene is TRBJ2-5, the V gene TRBV29-1; no definite D call. Germline CDR1 reads SQVTM; CDR2 reads ANQGSEA. The length of the CDR3 is 12 residues. V was shortened by 1 base and J by 2 bases, with 5 bases between the two germline ends. CDR3 nucleotides: TGCAGCGTTGAAGCACAGCAAGAGACCCAGTACTTC. Its translation: CSVEAQQETQYF.

The chain recombines TRBV5-1 with TRBJ1-4; D remains unclear. Germline CDR1 SGHRS, CDR2 YFSETQ. The CDR3 is 14 residues long. The V gene lost 3 bases and the J gene lost 13 bases, with 19 bases spanning the gap. CDR3 amino acids: CASSSDLDIGRLFF. The CDR3 DNA reads as TGCGCCAGCAGCTCCGACCTTGATATCGGGAGACTGTTTTTT.

CDR3 protein: CASSRKTGGEAYEQYF. In DNA form, the CDR3 reads TGCGCCAGCAGCCGCAAGACAGGGGGCGAGGCCTACGAGCAGTACTTC. The rearrangement joins TRBV5-1 to TRBJ2-7, with 10 nucleotides matching TRBD1. Trimming cost V 4 bases and J 2 bases; bases outside gene matches: 9. Per the germline V gene, CDR1 is SGHRS and CDR2 is YFSETQ. This CDR3 has 16 amino acids.

V gene TRBV11-2 combines with J gene TRBJ2-3; 9 positions agree with TRBD2. The CDR3 contains 18 residues. Germline V gene sequence: CDR1 SGHAT, CDR2 FQNNGV. Trimming removed 2 bases from V and 2 bases from J; junction bases left unmatched: 11. CDR3 sequence reads: CASSLTLAGPKVTDTQYF. CDR3 coding DNA: TGTGCCAGCAGCTTAACACTAGCGGGCCCCAAGGTCACAGATACGCAGTATTTT.

This clone was recorded a few times. The genes are TRBV5-1 and TRBJ2-1; 10 bases map to TRBD2. V lost 4 bases and J lost 1; bases outside the gene matches: 23. The CDR3 is 22 amino acids. Germline CDR1 and CDR2: SGHRS and YFSETQ. The CDR3: CASSVGQVSSGRAIASYNEQFF. CDR3 bases: TGCGCCAGCAGCGTGGGACAGGTCTCCAGCGGGAGGGCCATTGCGTCCTACAATGAGCAGTTCTTC. Supplemented by reference TRBV5-1 and TRBJ2-1, the full variable domain reads KAGVTQTPRYLIKTRGQQVTLSCSPISGHRSVSWYQQTPGQGLQFLFEYFSETQRNKGNFPGRFSGRQFSNSRSEMNVSTLELGDSALYLCASSVGQVSSGRAIASYNEQFFGPGTRLTVL.

V and J are TRBV2 and TRBJ2-7, with TRBD1 matching over 7 bases. The CDR3 has 14 amino acids. Germline values: CDR1 SNHLY, CDR2 FYNNEI. The J segment lost 1 base and the V segment lost 7 bases, leaving 7 bases of the junction unmatched. The CDR3 loop reads CASKGAALSYEQYF. The CDR3 nucleotides are TGTGCCAGCAAGGGGGCGGCTCTGTCCTACGAGCAGTACTTC.

The chain is built from TRBV18 and TRBJ2-7; D is perhaps TRBD2 (6 bases). The CDR3 extends over 15 amino acids. Trimming left V 5 bases short and J 2 bases short, with 16 bases between. Germline values: CDR1 KGHSH, CDR2 LQKENI. The CDR3 DNA sequence: TGTGCCAGCTCAGATCAGCTGGAGGGAGCCTACGAGCAGTACTTC. This gives the protein CASSDQLEGAYEQYF.

This rearrangement joins TRBV4-1 to TRBJ1-2; 9 bases agree with TRBD1. V lost 4 bases to trimming and J lost 2 bases; unmatched junction nucleotides: 14. Germline CDR1 MGHRA, CDR2 YSYEKL. This CDR3 is 18 amino acids long. The CDR3 sequence is CASSPSSPGQGFNYGYTF. CDR3 sequence (DNA): TGCGCCAGCAGCCCATCTTCCCCGGGACAGGGTTTCAACTATGGCTACACCTTC.

V gene TRBV7-2 combines with J gene TRBJ2-5; 10 nucleotides match TRBD2. Looked up from germline, CDR1 is SGHTA and CDR2 is FQGNSA. V shed 1 base and J 5 bases; nucleotides not matched to a gene: 4. This CDR3 has 15 amino acids. In DNA form, the CDR3 reads TGTGCCAGCAGCTTAGGGCTAGCGGGAGTCGAGACCCAGTACTTC. Protein sequence: CASSLGLAGVETQYF.

The chain carries TRBV19 and TRBJ1-5; possible D gene TRBD1, 6 bases. Germline CDR1 reads LNHDA; CDR2 reads SQIVND (reference sequence). The length of the CDR3 is 14 residues. Trimming left V 10 bases short and J 5 bases short, with 18 bases between. The CDR3 nucleotides read TGTGCCACCTCAGGGGTGAACTATTATCAGCCCCAGCATTTT. Translated, it gives CATSGVNYYQPQHF.

The chain uses TRBV28 and TRBJ1-1; 8 bases are shared with TRBD1. The CDR3 is 15 residues long. Germline CDR1 is MDHEN and CDR2 is SYDVKM. V dropped 6 bases and J dropped 0; count of bases not matched to a gene: 6. The CDR3 nucleotides are TGTGCCAGCAGGACATACAGGGGGATGAACACTGAAGCTTTCTTT. This gives the protein CASRTYRGMNTEAFF.